Presented here are 18 T cell receptor beta chains from one specimen sequenced in a study of blood T cell repertoires in COVID-19. Sequencing used immunoSEQ multiplex PCR; TCRdb keeps in-frame clones, though not all of them. Of under 350,000 clones in the sample, around 90% were seen once. The sequenced sample was peripheral blood. Receptor source: a woman younger than 45 with COVID-19, enrolled during active disease.

The chain uses TRBV5-5 and TRBJ1-4; D ambiguous. The CDR3 is 14 residues long. CDR1 SGHKS and CDR2 YYEKEE come from the germline V gene (reference sequence). Trimming shortened V by 8 bases and J by 5 bases, and 16 bases separated the two germline ends. The CDR3 protein is CASRSVAANEKLFF. The CDR3 DNA reads as TGTGCCAGTCGATCTGTGGCGGCGAATGAAAAACTGTTTTTT.

V and J are TRBV18 and TRBJ1-6; weak D call: TRBD1 (6 bases). The CDR3 consists of 17 residues. CDR1 is KGHSH, CDR2 LQKENI, per germline. V was cut by 6 bases and J by 6 bases, with 21 bases left in between. The CDR3: CASSPNTWTAPNSPLHF. CDR3 nucleotides: TGTGCCAGCTCGCCCAATACGTGGACAGCTCCTAATTCACCCCTCCACTTT.

This rearrangement joins TRBV4-1 to TRBJ1-5, with unresolved D. Deletions cut 0 bases from V and 9 bases from J, with 9 bases between. In germline, CDR1 is MGHRA, CDR2 YSYEKL. This CDR3 has 13 residues. Here the CDR3 reads CASSQEWARPQHF. CDR3 DNA sequence: TGCGCCAGCAGCCAAGAGTGGGCGCGGCCCCAGCATTTT.

The V and J genes are TRBV5-6 and TRBJ2-5; D call uncertain. The germline gives CDR1 SGHDT, CDR2 YYEEEE. V gave up 6 bases and J gave up 5 bases, with 14 bases separating them. CDR3 length: 13 amino acids. CDR3 loop: CASNRFPRETQYF. The CDR3 DNA reads as TGTGCCAGCAACCGTTTCCCCCGGGAGACCCAGTACTTC.

The V call is TRBV20-1, the J call TRBJ1-1; D uncertain. The CDR3 sequence is 12 residues long. Trimming took 3 bases from V and 1 from J, leaving 6 bases between them. Germline values: CDR1 DFQATT, CDR2 SNEGSKA (reference sequence). The CDR3 coding sequence is TGCAGTGCTAGTAGAGCGAACACTGAAGCTTTCTTT. Residues: CSASRANTEAFF.

The chain couples TRBV15 to TRBJ2-7; D may be TRBD1 (6 bases). The CDR3 runs 15 residues. Germline V gene lookup returns CDR1 LNHNV and CDR2 YYDKDF (reference sequence). V gave up 5 bases and J gave up 0 bases, with 14 bases separating them. The CDR3 DNA reads as TGTGCCACCAGCCCCACGGGACAAAGCTCCTACGAGCAGTACTTC. It translates to CATSPTGQSSYEQYF.

The CDR3 is CASSLRDRQETQYF. DNA for the CDR3: TGTGCCAGCTCCCTTAGGGACAGACAAGAGACCCAGTACTTC. J is TRBJ2-5 and V is TRBV18, with 7 nucleotides matching TRBD1. Germline assignment: CDR1 KGHSH and CDR2 LQKENI. J was trimmed by 2 bases and V by 6 bases; bases with no gene match: 6. The CDR3 runs to 14 residues.

The gene calls are TRBV5-8 and TRBJ1-1; TRBD1 matches at 7 bases. CDR3 length: 16 residues. Germline V gives CDR1 SGHTS, CDR2 YDEGEE. V shed 4 bases, J shed 0 bases, and the junction held 9 bases outside the gene matches. The CDR3 is CASSPSTGSMNTEAFF. The CDR3, as DNA: TGTGCCAGCAGCCCCTCGACAGGGTCTATGAACACTGAAGCTTTCTTT.

This chain uses TRBV28 with TRBJ1-5; D is uncertain. Per the germline V gene, CDR1 is MDHEN and CDR2 is SYDVKM. V was cut by 6 bases and J by 7 bases, with 10 bases left in between. CDR3 size: 12 residues. The CDR3 here is CASSQVQQPQHF. The CDR3 DNA reads TGTGCCAGCAGCCAAGTACAACAGCCCCAGCATTTT.

V is TRBV28 and J is TRBJ2-5; 12 bases align to TRBD2. Germline lookup yields CDR1 MDHEN and CDR2 SYDVKM. The CDR3 spans 16 residues. V shed 2 bases, J shed 2 bases, and the junction held 3 bases outside the gene matches. CDR3 in DNA: TGTGCCAGCAGTTTAGTGCTAGCGGGAGGGCAAGAGACCCAGTACTTC. This gives the protein CASSLVLAGGQETQYF.

V and J are TRBV10-3 and TRBJ2-1; 11 positions agree with TRBD2. V lost 5 bases to trimming and J lost 0 bases; unmatched junction nucleotides: 12. In germline, CDR1 is ENHRY, CDR2 SYGVKD. The CDR3 is 19 residues long. CDR3 sequence reads: CAISPPLAGGFSSYNEQFF. CDR3 in DNA: TGTGCCATCAGTCCCCCATTAGCGGGAGGGTTTAGCTCCTACAATGAGCAGTTCTTC.

The CDR3 sequence: CASSRGTGSIVGNQPQHF. The DNA for the CDR3 is TGTGCCAGTAGTAGGGGGACAGGGTCCATAGTAGGTAATCAGCCCCAGCATTTT. The rearrangement links TRBV19 to TRBJ1-5; TRBD1 matches at 9 bases. CDR1 LNHDA and CDR2 SQIVND come from the germline V gene (reference sequence). V shed 4 bases, J shed 4 bases, and the junction held 14 bases outside the gene matches. This CDR3 has 18 amino acids.

The rearrangement links TRBV23-1 to TRBJ2-6, with 10 positions matching TRBD1. TRBV23-1 is an ORF; its function is uncertain. The CDR3 loop spans 16 amino acids. The junction had 7 bases not matched to a gene; V was cut back by 11 bases and J by 0 bases. CDR3 sequence reads: CAGRQGAFSGANVLTF. The CDR3 DNA reads TGCGCCGGAAGACAGGGGGCTTTCTCTGGGGCCAACGTCCTGACTTTC.

The rearrangement uses TRBV10-3 and TRBJ1-1, with D maybe TRBD1 (6 bases). The germline gives CDR1 ENHRY, CDR2 SYGVKD. This CDR3 spans 14 amino acids. The ends were cut back, 8 bases at V and 5 bases at J, with 18 bases in the middle. The CDR3 DNA reads as TGTGCCATCTCGGCGGGGGGGGCTTATACTGAAGCTTTCTTT. Translating gives CAISAGGAYTEAFF.

J is TRBJ1-2 and V is TRBV20-1, with a tentative D call TRBD1 (6 bases). The V end lost 5 bases, the J end lost 4 bases, and 8 bases lay between the germline ends. Germline V gives CDR1 DFQATT, CDR2 SNEGSKA (reference sequence). This CDR3 contains 11 residues. Here the CDR3 reads CSAPDSYGYTF. CDR3 nucleotide sequence: TGCAGTGCTCCGGACAGCTATGGCTACACCTTC.

The CDR3 coding sequence is TGTGCCAGCAGCCTCTCTTTAGCGGGAGGGGACAATGAGCAGTTCTTC. The encoded protein is CASSLSLAGGDNEQFF. This chain links TRBV9 with TRBJ2-1; TRBD2 aligns across 11 bases. Germline loops: CDR1 SGDLS, CDR2 YYNGEE. The CDR3 is made up of 16 amino acids. V trimming: 4 bases; J trimming: 5 bases; junction bases outside the gene matches: 8.

The chain combines TRBV5-1 with TRBJ2-7; 9 positions agree with TRBD2. The CDR3 has 19 amino acids. Germline V gene sequence: CDR1 SGHRS, CDR2 YFSETQ. The trim removed 3 bases at V and 2 bases at J, leaving 18 bases unmatched. Here the CDR3 reads CASSWAVAGGPSTTYEQYF. CDR3 DNA sequence: TGCGCCAGCAGCTGGGCCGTGGCGGGAGGGCCGTCTACTACCTACGAGCAGTACTTC.

V is TRBV12-2 and J is TRBJ1-6; the table's D call, TRBD1, was not checked against the DNA. TRBV12-2 is a pseudogene. The CDR3 contains 14 residues. CDR3 nucleotide sequence: TGTGCAAGTCGTCGGACAGGCCTCGATTCACCCCTCCACTTT. This gives the protein CASRRTGLDSPLHF.